This TCR beta chain was recorded in a study of OX40 agonist ivuxolimab in advanced cancers. Study outcomes and limitations: CD8+ T cells showed, on average, more clonal expansion than CD4+ cells.

On this clone itself: Its antigen is not identified.

Germline V gene lookup returns CDR1 SGHVS and CDR2 FQNEAQ. This CDR3 spans 15 amino acids. The V and J ends lost 5 bases and 8 bases respectively, with 18 bases between them. TCRdb's table, derived via immunoSEQ multiplex PCR, lists solely in-frame clones and lacks some. The sample contains some 15,000 clones, 80% to 95% of which appear only once. Sequences were derived from CD4+ or CD8+ T cells sorted from blood, sampled in a trial of the OX40 agonist ivuxolimab. The chain uses TRBV7-8 and TRBJ1-4; a possible D gene is TRBD1 (6 bases). This clonotype was obtained from an adult with an advanced solid tumor such as melanoma, head and neck, liver or kidney cancer. The CDR3 sequence: CASSMHRAGREKLFF. The CDR3 nucleotides read TGTGCCAGCAGCATGCACAGGGCCGGCAGAGAAAAACTGTTTTTT.